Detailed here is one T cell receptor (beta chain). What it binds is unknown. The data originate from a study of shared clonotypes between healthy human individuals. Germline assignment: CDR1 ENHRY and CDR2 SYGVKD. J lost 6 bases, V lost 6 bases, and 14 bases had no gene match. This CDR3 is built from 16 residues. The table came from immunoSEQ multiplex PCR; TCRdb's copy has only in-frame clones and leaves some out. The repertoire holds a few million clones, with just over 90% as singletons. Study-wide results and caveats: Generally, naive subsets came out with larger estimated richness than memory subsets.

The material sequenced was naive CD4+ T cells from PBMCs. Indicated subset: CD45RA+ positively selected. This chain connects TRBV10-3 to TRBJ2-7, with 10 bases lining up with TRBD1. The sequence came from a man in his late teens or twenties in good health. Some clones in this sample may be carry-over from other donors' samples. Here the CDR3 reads CAISLTIGTGAAEQYF. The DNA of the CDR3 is TGTGCCATCAGCCTCACCATAGGGACAGGGGCTGCCGAGCAGTACTTC.